This T cell receptor (beta chain) was identified in a study of chemoradiotherapy in HPV16-positive cancers. Background on the study: Two HPV16-positive patients' cells yielded candidate HPV-specific clones and common motifs. Overall study findings and caveats: For HPV16-positive patients, expanding HPV-responsive T cells associated with longer recurrence-free survival. Non-HPV-specific T cells did not expand in tumors during treatment, whereas candidate HPV-specific clones and E7-related motifs did.

V lost 1 base, J lost 0 bases, and 14 bases lay in between. CDR1 is SGHDT, CDR2 YYEEEE, per germline. The length of the CDR3 is 17 residues. Assay: immunoSEQ multiplex PCR; the TCRdb copy retains only in-frame clones and omits some. The data show about 5,000 clones, almost 90% seen once. Notes on this clone: The antigen remains unidentified.

Repertoires were sampled repeatedly during chemoradiotherapy. This clonotype was obtained from a human donor with HPV-associated anogenital cancer. The V call is TRBV5-6, the J call TRBJ1-3, with D possibly being TRBD1 (5 bases). The sample in question was tumor tissue, obtained from a patient who underwent chemoradiotherapy. The CDR3 loop reads CASSLRGTPGSGNTIYF. The DNA of the CDR3 is TGTGCCAGCAGCTTGCGTGGGACGCCGGGCTCTGGAAACACCATATATTTT.